These T cell receptor beta chains were read from a single sample in a study of T cell repertoires in cytomegalovirus infection. TCRdb re-called the reads through MiXCR, storing one row per CDR3 protein. The sample lists fewer than 300,000 distinct CDR3 sequences; about 23% were seen once. The sequencing input was PBMCs. The receptor set was obtained from a human donor in good health (CMV status not recorded). Some clones in this sample may be carry-over from other donors' samples. CDR3s include the opening cysteine and the closing phenylalanine or tryptophan. Fields, in order: clone size, J gene, V gene, D gene, CDR3 protein, CDR3 DNA. A D gene is named only where the DNA matches it firmly. For some rows the clone size is stated as once, few or many, or as a class when expanded; others skip it.

clone_size: many; j_call: TRBJ1-1; v_call: TRBV10-3; d_call: NA; cdr3_aa: CAISENTRGTEAFF; cdr3_nt: TGTGCCATCAGTGAAAACACCCGCGGGACTGAAGCTTTCTTT
clone_size: NA; j_call: TRBJ2-3; v_call: TRBV6-8; d_call: TRBD1; cdr3_aa: CASSGGQGSSDTQYF; cdr3_nt: TGTGCCAGCAGTGGAGGACAGGGGAGTTCAGATACGCAGTATTTT
clone_size: few; j_call: TRBJ1-5; v_call: TRBV2; d_call: TRBD1; cdr3_aa: CASTGQGLSSNQPQHF; cdr3_nt: TGTGCCAGCACGGGACAGGGACTTTCTAGCAATCAGCCCCAGCATTTT
clone_size: NA; j_call: TRBJ2-5; v_call: TRBV7-9; d_call: TRBD1; cdr3_aa: CASSLEGQGKVTQYF; cdr3_nt: TGTGCCAGCAGCTTAGAGGGACAGGGTAAAGTGACCCAGTACTTC
clone_size: NA; j_call: TRBJ2-2; v_call: TRBV24-1; d_call: TRBD2; cdr3_aa: CATSVALTSGSNTGELFF; cdr3_nt: TGTGCCACCAGTGTAGCCCTTACTAGCGGGAGTAACACCGGGGAGCTGTTTTTT
clone_size: NA; j_call: TRBJ2-1; v_call: TRBV3-1; d_call: NA; cdr3_aa: CASSRLDNEQFF; cdr3_nt: TGTGCCAGCAGCCGGCTTGACAATGAGCAGTTCTTC
clone_size: NA; j_call: TRBJ1-1; v_call: TRBV29-1; d_call: NA; cdr3_aa: CTTRVGLNTEAFF; cdr3_nt: TGCACCACCCGCGTGGGGTTAAACACTGAAGCTTTCTTT
clone_size: few; j_call: TRBJ1-5; v_call: TRBV12-3/TRBV12-4; d_call: NA; cdr3_aa: CASTSNRGKPQHF; cdr3_nt: TGTGCCAGCACCTCCAACCGGGGGAAGCCCCAGCATTTT
clone_size: once; j_call: TRBJ2-2; v_call: TRBV7-2; d_call: NA; cdr3_aa: CASRLVGAGELFF; cdr3_nt: TGTGCCAGCAGACTAGTGGGGGCCGGGGAGCTGTTTTTT
clone_size: NA; j_call: TRBJ1-4; v_call: TRBV12-3/TRBV12-4; d_call: TRBD1; cdr3_aa: CASSETGTGRTNEKLFF; cdr3_nt: TGTGCCAGCAGTGAAACCGGGACAGGGCGAACTAATGAAAAACTGTTTTTT
clone_size: NA; j_call: TRBJ2-5; v_call: TRBV2; d_call: NA; cdr3_aa: CASSEATGIQETQYF; cdr3_nt: TGTGCCAGCAGTGAAGCAACGGGAATCCAAGAGACCCAGTACTTC
clone_size: NA; j_call: TRBJ1-6; v_call: TRBV7-4; d_call: NA; cdr3_aa: CASNPTEVGSPLHF; cdr3_nt: TGTGCCAGCAACCCGACCGAGGTCGGTTCACCCCTCCACTTT
clone_size: NA; j_call: TRBJ1-1; v_call: TRBV6-6; d_call: NA; cdr3_aa: CASSYIDGGDTEAFF; cdr3_nt: TGTGCCAGCAGTTACATAGACGGGGGGGACACTGAAGCTTTCTTT
clone_size: NA; j_call: TRBJ1-1; v_call: TRBV27; d_call: NA; cdr3_aa: CASSPERWVNTEAFF; cdr3_nt: TGTGCCAGCAGTCCCGAGCGGTGGGTGAACACTGAAGCTTTCTTT
clone_size: NA; j_call: TRBJ2-5; v_call: TRBV20-1; d_call: TRBD2; cdr3_aa: CSAISTSGPLTQYF; cdr3_nt: TGCAGTGCTATCTCTACTAGCGGACCTCTGACCCAGTACTTC
clone_size: many; j_call: TRBJ2-7; v_call: TRBV28; d_call: NA; cdr3_aa: CATLDSYEQYF; cdr3_nt: TGTGCCACACTGGATTCCTACGAGCAGTACTTC
clone_size: NA; j_call: TRBJ1-4; v_call: TRBV12-3/TRBV12-4; d_call: NA; cdr3_aa: CASSLHSYGTNEKLFF; cdr3_nt: TGTGCCAGCAGCCTACACAGTTACGGAACTAATGAAAAACTGTTTTTT
clone_size: many; j_call: TRBJ2-7; v_call: TRBV6-1; d_call: TRBD2; cdr3_aa: CASSRLAGGYEQYF; cdr3_nt: TGTGCCAGCAGTAGACTAGCGGGAGGGTACGAGCAGTACTTC
clone_size: NA; j_call: TRBJ2-3; v_call: TRBV5-4; d_call: TRBD1; cdr3_aa: CASSSGRDRATDTQYF; cdr3_nt: TGTGCCAGCAGCTCAGGTCGGGACAGGGCGACAGATACGCAGTATTTT
clone_size: few; j_call: TRBJ2-7; v_call: TRBV5-1; d_call: NA; cdr3_aa: CASSGKTGAQEQYF; cdr3_nt: TGCGCCAGCAGTGGAAAAACCGGGGCCCAGGAGCAGTACTTC
clone_size: many; j_call: TRBJ2-5; v_call: TRBV7-2; d_call: TRBD2; cdr3_aa: CASSLVLDETSGWNLQETQYF; cdr3_nt: TGTGCCAGCAGCTTAGTATTGGATGAGACTAGCGGTTGGAATCTACAAGAGACCCAGTACTTC
clone_size: NA; j_call: TRBJ2-1; v_call: TRBV28; d_call: NA; cdr3_aa: CASRTFNEQFF; cdr3_nt: TGTGCCAGCCGGACGTTCAATGAGCAGTTCTTC
clone_size: NA; j_call: TRBJ2-1; v_call: TRBV7-8; d_call: TRBD2; cdr3_aa: CASSLRREIDGNEQFF; cdr3_nt: TGTGCCAGCAGCCTAAGGCGGGAGATCGACGGCAATGAGCAGTTCTTC
clone_size: NA; j_call: TRBJ2-7; v_call: TRBV9; d_call: NA; cdr3_aa: CASSVDAGSTYEQYF; cdr3_nt: TGTGCCAGCAGCGTAGATGCGGGGTCTACCTACGAGCAGTACTTC
clone_size: few; j_call: TRBJ1-4; v_call: TRBV28; d_call: NA; cdr3_aa: CASSQQGGVEKLFF; cdr3_nt: TGTGCCAGCAGCCAACAGGGAGGGGTTGAAAAACTGTTTTTT
clone_size: NA; j_call: TRBJ2-1; v_call: TRBV7-2; d_call: NA; cdr3_aa: CASSFSRGYNEQFF; cdr3_nt: TGTGCCAGCAGCTTTTCCCGGGGCTACAATGAGCAGTTCTTC
clone_size: NA; j_call: TRBJ2-4; v_call: TRBV28; d_call: NA; cdr3_aa: CASSSPGPSKNIQYF; cdr3_nt: TGTGCCAGCAGTTCACCGGGACCTAGCAAAAACATTCAGTACTTC
clone_size: NA; j_call: TRBJ2-1; v_call: TRBV6-2/TRBV6-3; d_call: NA; cdr3_aa: CASSPSLAGEQFF; cdr3_nt: TGTGCCAGCAGCCCCTCTTTAGCAGGTGAGCAGTTCTTC
clone_size: few; j_call: TRBJ2-7; v_call: TRBV25-1; d_call: NA; cdr3_aa: CASSEYRGTESYEQYF; cdr3_nt: TGTGCCAGCAGTGAATATAGAGGGACGGAGTCCTACGAGCAGTACTTC
clone_size: few; j_call: TRBJ2-2; v_call: TRBV6-2/TRBV6-3; d_call: TRBD1; cdr3_aa: CASSLRQGAGTGELFF; cdr3_nt: TGTGCCAGCAGCCTCAGACAGGGGGCGGGTACCGGGGAGCTGTTTTTT
clone_size: NA; j_call: TRBJ2-7; v_call: TRBV18; d_call: NA; cdr3_aa: CASSRTEAYEQYF; cdr3_nt: TGTGCCAGCTCGAGGACAGAGGCCTACGAGCAGTACTTC
clone_size: NA; j_call: TRBJ2-1; v_call: TRBV5-1; d_call: NA; cdr3_aa: CASSIGDNNEQFF; cdr3_nt: TGCGCCAGCAGCATCGGGGACAACAATGAGCAGTTCTTC
clone_size: few; j_call: TRBJ1-4; v_call: TRBV7-9; d_call: NA; cdr3_aa: CASSFTRDEEKLFF; cdr3_nt: TGTGCCAGCAGCTTTACCAGGGATGAAGAAAAACTGTTTTTT
clone_size: many; j_call: TRBJ2-1; v_call: TRBV20-1; d_call: NA; cdr3_aa: CSRGDIISYNEQFF; cdr3_nt: TGCAGCAGGGGAGACATCATCTCCTACAATGAGCAGTTCTTC
clone_size: NA; j_call: TRBJ2-2; v_call: TRBV14; d_call: TRBD1; cdr3_aa: CASSQDRQGNTGELFF; cdr3_nt: TGTGCCAGCAGCCAAGATCGACAGGGGAACACCGGGGAGCTGTTTTTT